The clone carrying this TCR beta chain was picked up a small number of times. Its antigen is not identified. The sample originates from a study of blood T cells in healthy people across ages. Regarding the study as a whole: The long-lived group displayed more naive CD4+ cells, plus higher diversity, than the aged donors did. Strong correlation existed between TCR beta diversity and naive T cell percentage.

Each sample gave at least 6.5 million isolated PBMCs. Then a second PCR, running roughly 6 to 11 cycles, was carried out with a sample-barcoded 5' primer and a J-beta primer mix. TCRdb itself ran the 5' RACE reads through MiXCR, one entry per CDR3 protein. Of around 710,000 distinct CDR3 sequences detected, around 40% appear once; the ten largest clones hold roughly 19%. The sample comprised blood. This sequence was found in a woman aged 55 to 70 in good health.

CDR3 in amino acids: CSAMRGLADYEQYF. CDR3 nucleotides: TGCAGTGCAATGCGAGGGCTAGCGGACTACGAGCAGTACTTC. The chain uses TRBV20-1 and TRBJ2-7; 7 bases line up with TRBD2. The CDR3 runs 14 residues. Looked up from germline, CDR1 is DFQATT and CDR2 is SNEGSKA (reference sequence). Losses at the gene ends were 6 bases for V and 3 bases for J; bases not matched to a gene: 11.